The clone carrying this T cell receptor beta chain was found many times. The sample comes from a study of T cell repertoires in cytomegalovirus infection. Study details: Based on public TCR beta signatures, there were indications of CMV infection and of a matching HLA type.

TCRdb redid the calling of the reads with MiXCR, one entry per CDR3 protein. The table shows about 250,000 distinct CDR3 sequences, with roughly an eighth occurring only once. Germline V gene sequence: CDR1 GTSNPN, CDR2 SVGIG (reference sequence). V lost 3 bases to trimming and J lost 7 bases, with 9 bases between them. This CDR3 has 11 amino acids. The V and J genes are TRBV30 and TRBJ1-1; the D gene is possibly TRBD1 (5 bases). This TCR derives from a human donor in good health (CMV status not recorded). Some clones in this sample may be carry-over from other donors' samples. The sequencing input was PBMCs. CDR3 sequence: CAWRSGIEAFF. CDR3 coding DNA: TGTGCCTGGAGATCAGGGATTGAAGCTTTCTTT.